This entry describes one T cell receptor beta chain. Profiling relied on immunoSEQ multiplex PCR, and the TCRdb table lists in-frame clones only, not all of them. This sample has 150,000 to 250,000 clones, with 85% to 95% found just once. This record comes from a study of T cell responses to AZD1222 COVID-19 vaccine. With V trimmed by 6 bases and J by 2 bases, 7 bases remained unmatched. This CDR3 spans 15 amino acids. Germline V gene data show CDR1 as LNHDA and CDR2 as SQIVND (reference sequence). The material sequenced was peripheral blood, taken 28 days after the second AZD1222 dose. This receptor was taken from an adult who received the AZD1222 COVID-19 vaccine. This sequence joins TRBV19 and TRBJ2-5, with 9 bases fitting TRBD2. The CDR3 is CASRDSGGPQETQYF. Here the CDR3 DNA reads TGTGCCAGTAGGGATAGCGGGGGACCACAAGAGACCCAGTACTTC.